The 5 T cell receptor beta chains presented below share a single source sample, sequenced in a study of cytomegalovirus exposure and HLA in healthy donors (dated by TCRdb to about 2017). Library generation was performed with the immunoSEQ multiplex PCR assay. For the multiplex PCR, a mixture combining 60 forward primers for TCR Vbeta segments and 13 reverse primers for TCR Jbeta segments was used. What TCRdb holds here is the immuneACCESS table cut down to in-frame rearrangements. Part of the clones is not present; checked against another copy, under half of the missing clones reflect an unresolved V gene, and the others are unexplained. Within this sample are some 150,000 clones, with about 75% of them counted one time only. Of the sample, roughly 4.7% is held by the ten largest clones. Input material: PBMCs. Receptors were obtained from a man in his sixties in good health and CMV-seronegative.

The CDR3 region is CASSPGDSLADTQYF. CDR3 nucleotide sequence: TGTGCCAGCAGCCCGGGGGACAGCCTAGCAGATACGCAGTATTTT. The chain combines TRBV5-8 with TRBJ2-3, with D possibly matching TRBD1 (7 bases). The germline V and J ends were trimmed by 4 bases and 4 bases, with 16 bases remaining between them. Per germline, CDR1 SGHTS and CDR2 YDEGEE. This CDR3 is 15 amino acids long.

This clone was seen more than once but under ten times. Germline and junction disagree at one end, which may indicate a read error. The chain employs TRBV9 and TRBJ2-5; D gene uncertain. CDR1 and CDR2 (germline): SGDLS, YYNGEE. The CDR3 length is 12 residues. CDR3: CASSQNQETQYF. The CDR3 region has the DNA TGTGCCAGCAGCCAAAACCAGGAGACCCAGTACTTC.

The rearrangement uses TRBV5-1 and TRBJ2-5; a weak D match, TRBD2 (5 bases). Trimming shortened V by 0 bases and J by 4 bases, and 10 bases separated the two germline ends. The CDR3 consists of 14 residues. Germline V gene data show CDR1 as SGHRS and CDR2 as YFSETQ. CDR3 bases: TGCGCCAGCAGCTTGGAGGTTAGCGTAGAGACCCAGTACTTC. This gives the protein CASSLEVSVETQYF.

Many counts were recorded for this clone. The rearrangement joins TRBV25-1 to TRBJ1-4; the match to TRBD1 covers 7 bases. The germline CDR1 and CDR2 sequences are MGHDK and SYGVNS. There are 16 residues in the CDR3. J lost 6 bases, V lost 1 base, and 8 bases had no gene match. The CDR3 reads CASSESYGQEDEKLFF. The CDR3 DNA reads TGTGCCAGCAGTGAATCGTACGGACAGGAGGATGAAAAACTGTTTTTT.

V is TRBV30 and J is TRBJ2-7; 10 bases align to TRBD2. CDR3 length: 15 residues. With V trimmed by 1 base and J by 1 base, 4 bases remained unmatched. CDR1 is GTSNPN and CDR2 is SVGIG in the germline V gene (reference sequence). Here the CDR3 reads CAWSGRTSGSYEQYF. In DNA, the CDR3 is TGTGCCTGGAGTGGAAGGACTAGCGGTTCCTACGAGCAGTACTTC.